The 21 T cell receptor beta chains presented below share a single source sample, sequenced in a study of radiation and T cells in renal cell carcinoma. Generated by immunoSEQ multiplex PCR, the TCRdb table keeps only in-frame clones and is missing some. This sample has 100,000 to 150,000 clones, with over 75% found just once. Time point given: blood 2 weeks post-SBRT. Indicated treatment: 15 Gy SBRT to primary tumor, nephrectomy 4 weeks later. The sample here was blood, taken from a patient whose treatment included radiotherapy and nephrectomy. The origin of the receptors is a man between 45 and 60 years old with renal cell carcinoma.

The rearrangement links TRBV7-8 to TRBJ2-7, with 7 bases identical to TRBD1. The V gene end was trimmed by 4 bases and the J gene end by 3 bases; junction bases not matched to a gene: 6. The CDR3 length is 14 residues. Per germline, CDR1 SGHVS and CDR2 FQNEAQ. Here the CDR3 reads CASSSTGLNYEQYF. The CDR3 coding sequence is TGTGCCAGCAGCTCGACAGGGCTAAACTACGAGCAGTACTTC.

The chain carries TRBV7-9 and TRBJ2-1; D uncertain. The CDR3 consists of 15 residues. V was cut by 1 base and J by 2 bases, with 9 bases left in between. Germline loops: CDR1 SEHNR, CDR2 FQNEAQ (reference sequence). The CDR3 DNA reads TGTGCCAGCAGCTTAGAAACCGGAGCCTACAATGAGCAGTTCTTC. It specifies CASSLETGAYNEQFF. Complete variable domain (other parts from reference TRBV7-9 and TRBJ2-1): DTGVSQNPRHKITKRGQNVTFRCDPISEHNRLYWYRQTLGQGPEFLTYFQNEAQLEKSRLLSDRFSAERPKGSFSTLEIQRTEQGDSAMYLCASSLETGAYNEQFFGPGTRLTVL.

J is TRBJ1-1 and V is TRBV25-1, with a tentative D call TRBD1 (6 bases). CDR3 length: 12 amino acids. In germline, CDR1 is MGHDK, CDR2 SYGVNS. V was trimmed by 8 bases and J by 1 base, leaving 8 bases between them. CDR3 in amino acids: CASQQGNTEAFF. The CDR3 DNA reads TGTGCCAGCCAACAGGGGAACACTGAAGCTTTCTTT.

V is TRBV5-3 and J is TRBJ2-2; no reliable D call. TRBV5-3 is filed as an ORF, its function uncertain. The CDR3 is 17 residues long. Trimming stripped 0 bases from V and 0 bases from J, with 12 bases between. CDR3 residues: CARSLALLMTNTGELFF. The CDR3 region has the DNA TGTGCCAGAAGCTTGGCTCTCCTCATGACGAACACCGGGGAGCTGTTTTTT.

J is TRBJ2-1 and V is TRBV14; 14 bases fit TRBD2. Trimming cost V 1 base and J 2 bases; bases outside gene matches: 4. Germline V gives CDR1 SGHDN, CDR2 FVKESK. CDR3 length: 18 amino acids. CDR3 sequence reads: CASSQGLAGGPPYNEQFF. The CDR3 bases are TGTGCCAGCAGCCAAGGACTAGCGGGAGGGCCTCCCTACAATGAGCAGTTCTTC.

This clone was seen only a few times. This chain connects TRBV6-1 to TRBJ1-5; D is uncertain. The CDR3 sequence is 13 residues long. V was cut by 5 bases and J by 2 bases, with 7 bases left in between. Germline CDR1 MNHNS, CDR2 SASEGT. The CDR3 nucleotides read TGTGCCAGCAGTACGGACGGCAATCAGCCCCAGCATTTT. It specifies CASSTDGNQPQHF.

The gene calls are TRBV9 and TRBJ2-3; D is unresolved. The CDR3 is made up of 15 amino acids. From germline, CDR1 is SGDLS and CDR2 YYNGEE. V gave up 0 bases and J gave up 4 bases, with 12 bases separating them. Written as DNA, the CDR3 is TGTGCCAGCAGCGTAGCCCCTCACCTGGCAGATACGCAGTATTTT. Its protein is CASSVAPHLADTQYF.

The chain uses TRBV5-1 and TRBJ1-2, with 7 positions matching TRBD1. V gave up 3 bases and J gave up 3 bases; unmatched junction bases: 5. Germline CDR1 SGHRS, CDR2 YFSETQ. The CDR3 totals 14 residues. The CDR3 DNA sequence: TGCGCCAGCAGCTGGGGGACAGCCCACTATGGCTACACCTTC. Translated: CASSWGTAHYGYTF.

Concerning this clone itself: The junction and the germline gene differ at one end; a read error may be behind it. The gene calls are TRBV6-5 and TRBJ2-2; no clear D. CDR1 and CDR2 (germline): MNHEY, SVGAGI. This CDR3 spans 16 amino acids. The CDR3: CASSYSGQSNAGELFF. In DNA, the CDR3 is TGTGCCAGCAGTTACTCTGGCCAGTCGAACGCCGGGGAGCTGTTTTTT.

The chain employs TRBV6-1 and TRBJ1-2; D is unclear. CDR1 and CDR2 from the germline V gene are MNHNS and SASEGT. Trimming left V 6 bases short and J 3 bases short, with 11 bases between. This CDR3 comprises 13 residues. CDR3 amino acids: CASRLGQDYGYTF. CDR3 sequence (DNA): TGTGCCAGCAGGTTAGGGCAGGACTATGGCTACACCTTC.

This clone was seen a few times. The rearrangement uses TRBV19 and TRBJ1-5; D ambiguous. This CDR3 region has 16 residues. Trimming took 7 bases from V and 2 from J, leaving 18 bases between them. Germline V gives CDR1 LNHDA, CDR2 SQIVND (reference sequence). The CDR3 coding sequence is TGTGCCAGTACCTCGATCCCCGCGCGAGGCAATCAGCCCCAGCATTTT. It specifies CASTSIPARGNQPQHF.

The chain links TRBV5-1 to TRBJ1-2, with TRBD1 matching over 7 bases. CDR3 length: 15 residues. Germline-derived CDR1 and CDR2 are SGHRS and YFSETQ. V was pared by 1 base and J by 2 bases, with 5 bases of the junction left unmatched. The CDR3 protein is CASSLTGTVNYGYTF. As DNA, the CDR3 is TGCGCCAGCAGCTTGACCGGGACAGTGAACTATGGCTACACCTTC. The full variable domain, in which reference TRBV5-1 and TRBJ1-2 provide the parts outside the CDR3, is KAGVTQTPRYLIKTRGQQVTLSCSPISGHRSVSWYQQTPGQGLQFLFEYFSETQRNKGNFPGRFSGRQFSNSRSEMNVSTLELGDSALYLCASSLTGTVNYGYTFGSGTRLTVV.

V usage is TRBV6-1 and J usage is TRBJ1-5; D is ambiguous. Germline CDR1 is MNHNS and CDR2 is SASEGT. V lost 3 bases, J lost 3 bases, and 12 bases lay in between. CDR3 length: 15 residues. The CDR3 loop is CASSDAAYDNQPQHF. The CDR3 coding sequence is TGTGCCAGCAGTGACGCCGCGTATGACAATCAGCCCCAGCATTTT.

The chain couples TRBV10-3 to TRBJ2-5, with TRBD1 identical over 8 bases. V lost 4 bases to trimming and J lost 4 bases; unmatched junction nucleotides: 5. The germline CDR1 and CDR2 sequences are ENHRY and SYGVKD. This CDR3 region has 14 residues. In DNA, the CDR3 is TGTGCCATCAGTGTGTCAGGGGGCTTAGAGACCCAGTACTTC. Its protein is CAISVSGGLETQYF.

The chain has TRBV4-1 and TRBJ1-4; 7 nucleotides line up with TRBD1. The V gene's germline CDR1 is MGHRA and CDR2 YSYEKL. With V trimmed by 4 bases and J by 2 bases, 7 bases remained unmatched. The CDR3 sequence is 16 residues long. DNA of the CDR3: TGCGCCAGCAGCCGAGCCCCGACAGGGACTAATGAAAAACTGTTTTTT. Its protein product is CASSRAPTGTNEKLFF.

The rearrangement uses TRBV19 and TRBJ2-1, with 8 bases fitting TRBD1. V lost 5 bases to trimming and J lost 6 bases; unmatched junction nucleotides: 12. The CDR3 is made up of 16 amino acids. Per the germline V gene, CDR1 is LNHDA and CDR2 is SQIVND (reference sequence). CDR3 DNA: TGTGCCAGTAGTGCCCGGGACAGGCTTCCCCTCAATGAGCAGTTCTTC. As protein: CASSARDRLPLNEQFF.

This clone came up once. The chain links TRBV28 to TRBJ2-7; 8 bases line up with TRBD2. This CDR3 is 13 amino acids long. Germline V gene sequence: CDR1 MDHEN, CDR2 SYDVKM. The ends lost 7 bases at V and 3 bases at J; junction bases unmatched: 5. The CDR3 coding sequence is TGTGCCAGCAAAGGGACTAGGCTCTACGAGCAGTACTTC. Amino acid sequence: CASKGTRLYEQYF.

The rearrangement links TRBV7-2 to TRBJ2-3; D unresolved. The germline CDR1 and CDR2 sequences are SGHTA and FQGNSA. V was clipped by 5 bases and J by 2 bases, with 5 bases between them. This CDR3 has 12 amino acids. This chain's CDR3 is CASSRYTDTQYF. The CDR3, as DNA: TGTGCCAGCAGCCGATACACAGATACGCAGTATTTT.

The V gene is TRBV5-4, the J gene TRBJ2-7, with 10 bases matching TRBD2. V shed 5 bases and J 4 bases; nucleotides not matched to a gene: 6. Germline V CDR1 and CDR2: SGHNT, YYREEE (reference sequence). CDR3 size: 14 residues. Written as DNA, the CDR3 is TGTGCCAGCAGATCCGGGACTAGCGCTTACGAGCAGTACTTC. This translates into CASRSGTSAYEQYF.

The DNA for the CDR3 is TGCGCCAGCAGCTTGGGAACGCAGGGTAACTATGGCTACACCTTC. Its translation: CASSLGTQGNYGYTF. The gene calls are TRBV5-1 and TRBJ1-2; weak D call: TRBD1 (5 bases). Germline loops: CDR1 SGHRS, CDR2 YFSETQ. The V gene lost 0 bases and the J gene lost 1 base, with 10 bases spanning the gap. This CDR3 region has 15 residues.

This clone was counted only a few times. This chain joins TRBV5-5 and TRBJ1-3, with 8 bases identical to TRBD1. Trimming at V came to 1 base and at J to 4 bases, leaving 7 bases not matched to a gene. The germline V gene encodes CDR1 SGHKS and CDR2 YYEKEE (reference sequence). The CDR3 loop spans 16 amino acids. In DNA, the CDR3 is TGTGCCAGCAGCTTGACCGGACAGGGCATAGGAAACACCATATATTTT. It codes for CASSLTGQGIGNTIYF.